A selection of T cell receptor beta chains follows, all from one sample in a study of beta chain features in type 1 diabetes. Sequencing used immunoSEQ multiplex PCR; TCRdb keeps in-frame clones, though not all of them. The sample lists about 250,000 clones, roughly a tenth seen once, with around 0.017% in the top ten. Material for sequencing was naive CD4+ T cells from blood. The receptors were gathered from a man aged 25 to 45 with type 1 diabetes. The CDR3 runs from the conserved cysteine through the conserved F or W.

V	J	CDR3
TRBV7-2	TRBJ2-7	CASSARVESYEQYF
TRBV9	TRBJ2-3	CASSKQGRSTDTQYF
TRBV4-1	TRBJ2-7	CASSRVPRGNSYEQYF
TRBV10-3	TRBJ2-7	CAIDRTGSSEQYF
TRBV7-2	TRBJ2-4	CASSLRQVPKNIQYF
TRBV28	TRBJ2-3	CASNSGGRGDTQYF
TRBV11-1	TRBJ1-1	CASSIDSWNTEAFF
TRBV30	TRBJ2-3	CAWDLGSTQYF
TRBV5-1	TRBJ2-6	CASSLALSGANVLTF
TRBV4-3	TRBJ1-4	CASSQGWQGFEKLFF
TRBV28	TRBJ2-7	CASSSRAGGSYEQYF
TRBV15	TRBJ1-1	CATQGNGAEAFF
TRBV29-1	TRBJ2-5	CSAGGGGETQYF
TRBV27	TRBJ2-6	CASSLLGGLLSGANVLTF
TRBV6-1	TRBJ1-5	CASSEVRSSNQPQHF
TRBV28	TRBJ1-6	CASSTGTGESSPLHF
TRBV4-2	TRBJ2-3	CASSQLSGGATDTQYF
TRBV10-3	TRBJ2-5	CAISEGVETQYF
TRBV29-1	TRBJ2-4	CSVEDLRDRGLGYIQYF
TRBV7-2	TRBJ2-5	CASTLSGGGETQYF
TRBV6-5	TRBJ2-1	CASSRDSYNEQFF
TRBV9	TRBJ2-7	CASSVGRGSYEQYF
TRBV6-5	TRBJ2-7	CASSRPQGVYEQYF
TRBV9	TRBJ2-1	CASSVGGSGAWEQFF
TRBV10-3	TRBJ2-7	CAISERTGTEQYF
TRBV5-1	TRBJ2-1	CASSSGLESDEQFF
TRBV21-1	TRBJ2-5	CASSKIRQGARGSETQYF
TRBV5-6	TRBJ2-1	CASSSGQGPYNEQFF
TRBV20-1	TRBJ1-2	CSAEQDGYTF
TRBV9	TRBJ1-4	CASSVGGINEKLFF
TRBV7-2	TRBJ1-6	CASSIEDKSLHF
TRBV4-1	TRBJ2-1	CASSPPQGADEQFF
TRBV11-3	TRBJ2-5	CASSLRMGEETQYF
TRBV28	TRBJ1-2	CASSFRQTYGYTF
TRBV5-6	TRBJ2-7	CASSSGQGSRGQYF